The 12 T cell receptor beta chains below were found in one sample sequenced in a study of shared clonotypes between healthy human individuals. Assay: immunoSEQ multiplex PCR; the TCRdb copy retains only in-frame clones and omits some. The sample lists 400,000 to 600,000 clones, around 79% seen once, with approximately 12% in the top ten. Sequenced input: PBMCs. These receptor sequences come from a woman aged 35 to 49 in good health. Some clones in this sample may be carry-over from other donors' samples.

The gene calls are TRBV28 and TRBJ2-3, with TRBD2 matching 12 bases. The junction had 15 bases not matched to a gene; V was cut back by 1 base and J by 1 base. The CDR3 is 21 residues long. Germline loops: CDR1 MDHEN, CDR2 SYDVKM. The CDR3: CASSLLLSRLAGVHGTDTQYF. For the CDR3, the DNA is TGTGCCAGCAGTTTATTACTCTCGCGACTAGCGGGAGTACACGGCACAGATACGCAGTATTTT.

V is TRBV19 and J is TRBJ2-1, with a tentative D call TRBD2 (7 bases). This CDR3 has 15 amino acids. V lost 3 bases and J lost 7, with 16 bases in between. CDR1 is LNHDA and CDR2 is SQIVND in the germline V gene (reference sequence). CDR3: CASSMAGERGNEQFF. In DNA form, the CDR3 reads TGTGCCAGTAGTATGGCGGGAGAGAGGGGGAATGAGCAGTTCTTC.

The rearrangement uses TRBV11-2 and TRBJ2-2; no clear D. The CDR3 covers 15 residues. Looked up from germline, CDR1 is SGHAT and CDR2 is FQNNGV. The V end lost 0 bases, the J end lost 4 bases, and 9 bases lay between the germline ends. The CDR3 is CASSLERRSTGELFF. The CDR3 region has the DNA TGTGCCAGCAGCTTAGAACGCCGGTCCACCGGGGAGCTGTTTTTT. Full variable domain (outside the CDR3, taken from reference TRBV11-2 and TRBJ2-2): EAGVAQSPRYKIIEKRQSVAFWCNPISGHATLYWYQQILGQGPKLLIQFQNNGVVDDSQLPKDRFSAERLKGVDSTLKIQPAKLEDSAVYLCASSLERRSTGELFFGEGSRLTVL.

The V call is TRBV6-1, the J call TRBJ2-5; D is undetermined. The CDR3 loop spans 13 amino acids. CDR1 is MNHNS, CDR2 SASEGT, per germline. Trimming took off 2 bases at V and 3 bases at J, with 7 bases between the two ends. The CDR3 is CASSERVEETQYF. The CDR3 bases are TGTGCCAGCAGTGAACGGGTAGAAGAGACCCAGTACTTC.

The V and J genes are TRBV28 and TRBJ1-5; D might be TRBD1 (5 bases). Germline V lookup: CDR1 MDHEN, CDR2 SYDVKM. This CDR3 has 16 residues. The V and J ends lost 6 bases and 1 base respectively, with 16 bases between them. This CDR3 is CASSVGGGTSNQPQHF. CDR3 nucleotide sequence: TGTGCCAGCAGCGTCGGTGGAGGGACGAGCAATCAGCCCCAGCATTTT.

A single count supports this clone. The chain uses TRBV6-1 and TRBJ1-5, with D possibly matching TRBD1 (6 bases). The CDR3 runs to 15 residues. Trimming removed 1 base from V and 6 bases from J, with 13 bases in between. Germline values: CDR1 MNHNS, CDR2 SASEGT. The CDR3 nucleotides read TGTGCCAGCAGTGAAGACATAGGGGGTGTTCAGCCCCAGCATTTT. Protein sequence: CASSEDIGGVQPQHF.

This clone was seen more than once but under ten times. The chain has TRBV6-5 and TRBJ1-1; maybe TRBD1 (5 bases). The V end was cut by 10 bases, the J end by 7 bases, with 16 bases between. CDR3 length equals 12 residues. The germline V gene has CDR1 MNHEY and CDR2 SVGAGI. The CDR3 sequence is CATGVQGREAFF. CDR3 DNA: TGTGCCACCGGGGTCCAGGGCCGTGAAGCTTTCTTT.

Regarding this clone: Other DNA sequences in this sample translate to the same CDR3. The gene calls are TRBV4-3 and TRBJ2-1; a weak D match, TRBD2 (5 bases). The V and J ends lost 0 bases and 8 bases respectively, with 8 bases between them. Germline lookup yields CDR1 LGHNA and CDR2 YSLEER. The CDR3 contains 13 residues. CDR3 protein: CASSQDLRDEQFF. CDR3 nucleotides: TGCGCCAGCAGCCAAGATTTGCGGGATGAGCAGTTCTTC.

This clone was observed a handful of times. V gene TRBV10-3 combines with J gene TRBJ1-1; D not certain. The CDR3 has 13 amino acids. V was pared by 6 bases and J by 4 bases, with 12 bases between. Per germline, CDR1 ENHRY and CDR2 SYGVKD. CDR3 DNA: TGTGCCATCAGGTTGGATCCTAGCACTGAAGCTTTCTTT. As protein: CAIRLDPSTEAFF.

The J gene is TRBJ2-7, the V gene TRBV7-9; 7 bases agree with TRBD1. The trim removed 5 bases at V and 0 bases at J, leaving 4 bases unmatched. The CDR3 has 14 residues. The V gene's germline CDR1 is SEHNR and CDR2 FQNEAQ (reference sequence). DNA for the CDR3: TGTGCCAGCAGCCCTACAGGGGCCTCCTACGAGCAGTACTTC. As protein: CASSPTGASYEQYF.

The chain employs TRBV28 and TRBJ2-1; D remains unclear. The CDR3 has 14 amino acids. Trimming took off 3 bases at V and 1 base at J, with 7 bases between the two ends. In germline, CDR1 is MDHEN, CDR2 SYDVKM. The CDR3 region has the DNA TGTGCCAGCAGTTTGGTCGTATCCTACAATGAGCAGTTCTTC. Translation: CASSLVVSYNEQFF.

This clone occurred once. The V gene is TRBV28, the J gene TRBJ1-2; TRBD1 is a possible D gene (6 bases). The CDR3 is made up of 16 amino acids. V lost 8 bases, J lost 6 bases, and 25 bases lay in between. CDR1 is MDHEN, CDR2 SYDVKM, per germline. The DNA for the CDR3 is TGTGCCAGCCAAAAGGGGGTGGTAGACAGAGTAAATGGCTACACCTTC. Its protein product is CASQKGVVDRVNGYTF.